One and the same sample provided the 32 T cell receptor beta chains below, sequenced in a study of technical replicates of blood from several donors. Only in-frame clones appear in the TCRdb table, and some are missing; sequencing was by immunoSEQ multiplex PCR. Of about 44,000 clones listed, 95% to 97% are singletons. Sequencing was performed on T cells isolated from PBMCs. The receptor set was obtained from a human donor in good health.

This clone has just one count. The CDR3: CASSLTEKFMNTEAFF. The DNA of the CDR3 is TGCGCCAGCAGCTTGACAGAAAAGTTCATGAACACTGAAGCTTTCTTT. The chain combines TRBV5-1 with TRBJ1-1, with D uncertain. The length of the CDR3 is 16 residues. Germline loops: CDR1 SGHRS, CDR2 YFSETQ. V was trimmed by 1 base and J by 0 bases, leaving 13 bases between them.

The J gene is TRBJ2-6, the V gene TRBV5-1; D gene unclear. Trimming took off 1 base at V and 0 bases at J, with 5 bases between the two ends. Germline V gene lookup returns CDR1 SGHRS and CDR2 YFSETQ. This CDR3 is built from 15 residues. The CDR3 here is CASSLRSSGANVLTF. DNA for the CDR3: TGCGCCAGCAGCTTGCGTAGCTCTGGGGCCAACGTCCTGACTTTC.

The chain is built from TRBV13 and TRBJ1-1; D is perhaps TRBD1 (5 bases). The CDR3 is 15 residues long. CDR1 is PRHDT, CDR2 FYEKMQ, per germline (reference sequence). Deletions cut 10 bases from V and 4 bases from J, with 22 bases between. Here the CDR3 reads CAKPGGAPAGTEAFF. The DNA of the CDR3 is TGTGCCAAGCCGGGTGGGGCACCGGCAGGCACTGAAGCTTTCTTT.

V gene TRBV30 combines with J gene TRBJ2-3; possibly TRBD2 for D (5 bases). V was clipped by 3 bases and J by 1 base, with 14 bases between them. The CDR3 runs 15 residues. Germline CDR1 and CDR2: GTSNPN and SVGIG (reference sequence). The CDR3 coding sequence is TGTGCCTGGAGGGTGGGGATCGGGGGCACAGATACGCAGTATTTT. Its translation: CAWRVGIGGTDTQYF.

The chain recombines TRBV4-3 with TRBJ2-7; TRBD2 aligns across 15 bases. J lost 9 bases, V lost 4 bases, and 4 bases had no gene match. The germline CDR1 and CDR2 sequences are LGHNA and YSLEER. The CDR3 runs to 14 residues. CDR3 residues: CASSPGLAGGPQYF. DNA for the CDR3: TGCGCCAGCAGCCCGGGACTAGCGGGAGGACCGCAGTACTTC.

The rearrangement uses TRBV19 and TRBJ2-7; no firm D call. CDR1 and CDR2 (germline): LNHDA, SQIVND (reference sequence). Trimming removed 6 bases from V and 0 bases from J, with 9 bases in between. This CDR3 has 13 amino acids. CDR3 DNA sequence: TGTGCCAGTAGGTCACTGAGCTCCTACGAGCAGTACTTC. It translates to CASRSLSSYEQYF.

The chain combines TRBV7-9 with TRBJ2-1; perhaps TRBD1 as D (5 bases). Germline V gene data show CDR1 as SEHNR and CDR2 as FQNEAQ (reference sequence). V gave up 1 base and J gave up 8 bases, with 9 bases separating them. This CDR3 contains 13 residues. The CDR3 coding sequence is TGTGCCAGCAGCTTAGGGGGCAGCCATGAGCAGTTCTTC. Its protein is CASSLGGSHEQFF. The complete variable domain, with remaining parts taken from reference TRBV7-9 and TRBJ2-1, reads DTGVSQNPRHKITKRGQNVTFRCDPISEHNRLYWYRQTLGQGPEFLTYFQNEAQLEKSRLLSDRFSAERPKGSFSTLEIQRTEQGDSAMYLCASSLGGSHEQFFGPGTRLTVL.

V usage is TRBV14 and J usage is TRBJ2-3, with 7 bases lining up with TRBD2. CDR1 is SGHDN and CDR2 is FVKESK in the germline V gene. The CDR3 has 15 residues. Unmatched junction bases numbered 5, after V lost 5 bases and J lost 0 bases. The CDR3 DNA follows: TGTGCCAGCAGCTTCCTAGCGGCTAGCACAGATACGCAGTATTTT. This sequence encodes CASSFLAASTDTQYF. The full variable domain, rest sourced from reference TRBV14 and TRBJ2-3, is EAGVTQFPSHSVIEKGQTVTLRCDPISGHDNLYWYRRVMGKEIKFLLHFVKESKQDESGMPNNRFLAERTGGTYSTLKVQPAELEDSGVYFCASSFLAASTDTQYFGPGTRLTVL.

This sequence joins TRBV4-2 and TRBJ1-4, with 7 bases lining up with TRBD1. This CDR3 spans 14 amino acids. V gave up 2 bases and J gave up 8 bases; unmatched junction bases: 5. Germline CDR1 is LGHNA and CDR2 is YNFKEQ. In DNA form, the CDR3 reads TGTGCCAGCAGCCAACAGGGGGAGTCGGAAAAACTGTTTTTT. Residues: CASSQQGESEKLFF.

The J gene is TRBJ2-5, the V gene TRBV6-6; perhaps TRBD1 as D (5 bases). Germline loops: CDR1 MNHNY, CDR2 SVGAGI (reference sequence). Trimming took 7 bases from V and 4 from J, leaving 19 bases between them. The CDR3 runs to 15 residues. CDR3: CASTRPTVDRETQYF. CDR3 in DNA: TGTGCCAGCACCCGACCGACAGTAGACAGAGAGACCCAGTACTTC.

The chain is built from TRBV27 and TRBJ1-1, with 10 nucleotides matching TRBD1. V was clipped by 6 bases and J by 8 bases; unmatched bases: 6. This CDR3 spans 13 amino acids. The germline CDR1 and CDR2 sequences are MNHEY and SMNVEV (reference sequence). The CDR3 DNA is TGTGCCAGCAGCCTTGGGACAGGGGCCGAAGCTTTCTTT. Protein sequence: CASSLGTGAEAFF.

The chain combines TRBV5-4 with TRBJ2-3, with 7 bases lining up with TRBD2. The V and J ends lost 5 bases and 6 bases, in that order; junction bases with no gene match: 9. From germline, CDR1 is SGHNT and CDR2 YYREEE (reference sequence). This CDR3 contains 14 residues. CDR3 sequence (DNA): TGTGCCAGCAGGTACGGGGAGGGGATGGATACGCAGTATTTT. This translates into CASRYGEGMDTQYF.

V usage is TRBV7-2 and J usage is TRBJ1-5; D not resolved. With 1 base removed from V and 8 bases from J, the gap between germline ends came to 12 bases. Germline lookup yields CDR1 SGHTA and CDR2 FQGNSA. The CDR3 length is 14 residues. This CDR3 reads CASSLDVGLKPQHF. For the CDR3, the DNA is TGTGCCAGCAGCTTAGATGTCGGTTTGAAGCCCCAGCATTTT.

The CDR3: CASSPMTGGVYGYTF. For the CDR3, the DNA is TGTGCCAGCAGCCCTATGACAGGGGGCGTCTATGGCTACACCTTC. This chain joins TRBV28 and TRBJ1-2, with TRBD1 matching over 10 bases. V shed 6 bases and J 4 bases; nucleotides not matched to a gene: 8. The CDR3 covers 15 residues. The germline V gene encodes CDR1 MDHEN and CDR2 SYDVKM.

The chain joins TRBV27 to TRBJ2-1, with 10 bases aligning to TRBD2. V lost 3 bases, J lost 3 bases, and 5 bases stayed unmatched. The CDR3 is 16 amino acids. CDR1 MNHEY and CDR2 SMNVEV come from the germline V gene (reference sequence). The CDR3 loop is CASSLKGLAVYNEQFF. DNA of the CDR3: TGTGCCAGCAGTTTGAAAGGACTAGCGGTCTACAATGAGCAGTTCTTC.

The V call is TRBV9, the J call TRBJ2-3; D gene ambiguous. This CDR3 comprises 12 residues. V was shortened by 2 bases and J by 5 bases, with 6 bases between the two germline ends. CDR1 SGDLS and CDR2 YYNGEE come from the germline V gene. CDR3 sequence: CASSVSEDTQYF. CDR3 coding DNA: TGTGCCAGCAGCGTGAGTGAAGATACGCAGTATTTT.

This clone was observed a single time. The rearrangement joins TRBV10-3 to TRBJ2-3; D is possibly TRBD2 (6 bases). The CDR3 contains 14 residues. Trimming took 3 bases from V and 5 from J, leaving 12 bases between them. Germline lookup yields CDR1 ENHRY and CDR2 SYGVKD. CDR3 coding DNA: TGTGCCATCAGTGATGGCGGGACCATAGATACGCAGTATTTT. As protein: CAISDGGTIDTQYF.

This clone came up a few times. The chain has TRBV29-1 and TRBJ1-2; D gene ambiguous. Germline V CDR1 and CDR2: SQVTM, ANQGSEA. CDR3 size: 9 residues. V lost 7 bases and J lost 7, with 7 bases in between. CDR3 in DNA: TGCAGCGCGGACTCTGGCTACACCTTC. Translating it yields CSADSGYTF.

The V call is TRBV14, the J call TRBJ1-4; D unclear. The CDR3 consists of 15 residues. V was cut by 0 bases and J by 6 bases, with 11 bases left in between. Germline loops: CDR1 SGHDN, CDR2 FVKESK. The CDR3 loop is CASSQEVFTDEKLFF. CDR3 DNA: TGTGCCAGCAGCCAAGAGGTTTTTACGGATGAAAAACTGTTTTTT.

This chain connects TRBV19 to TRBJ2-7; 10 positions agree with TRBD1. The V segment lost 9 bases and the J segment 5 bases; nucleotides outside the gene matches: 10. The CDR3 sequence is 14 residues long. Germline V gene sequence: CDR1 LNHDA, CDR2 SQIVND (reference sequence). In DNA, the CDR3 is TGTGCCAGCAGGGGACAGGGGATAACCAACGAGCAGTACTTC. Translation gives CASRGQGITNEQYF.

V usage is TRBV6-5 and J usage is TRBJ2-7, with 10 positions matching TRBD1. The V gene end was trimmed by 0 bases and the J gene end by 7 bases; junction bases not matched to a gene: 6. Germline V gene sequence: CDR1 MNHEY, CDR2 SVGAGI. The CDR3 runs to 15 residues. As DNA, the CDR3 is TGTGCCAGCAGTTACTCAGGACAGGGGGTGGAAGAGCAGTACTTC. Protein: CASSYSGQGVEEQYF.

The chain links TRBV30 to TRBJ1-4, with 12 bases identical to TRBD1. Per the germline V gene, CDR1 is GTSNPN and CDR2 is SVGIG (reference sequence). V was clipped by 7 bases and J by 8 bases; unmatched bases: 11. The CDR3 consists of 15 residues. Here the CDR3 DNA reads TGTGCCTCAACTGGGGGACAGGGGGCGAGGGAAAAACTGTTTTTT. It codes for CASTGGQGAREKLFF.

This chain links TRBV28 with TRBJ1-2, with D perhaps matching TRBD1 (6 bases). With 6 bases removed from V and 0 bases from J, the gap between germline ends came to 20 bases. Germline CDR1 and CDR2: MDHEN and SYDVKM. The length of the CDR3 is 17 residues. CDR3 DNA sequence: TGTGCCAGCAGATTCCGGGACACCGCTCTTACTAACTATGGCTACACCTTC. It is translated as CASRFRDTALTNYGYTF.

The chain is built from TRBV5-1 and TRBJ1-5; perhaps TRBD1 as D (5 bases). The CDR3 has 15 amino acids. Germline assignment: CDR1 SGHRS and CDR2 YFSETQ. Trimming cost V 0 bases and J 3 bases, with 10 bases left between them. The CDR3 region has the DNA TGCGCCAGCAGCTTGGGGGGAGGGGACAATCAGCCCCAGCATTTT. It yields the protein CASSLGGGDNQPQHF.

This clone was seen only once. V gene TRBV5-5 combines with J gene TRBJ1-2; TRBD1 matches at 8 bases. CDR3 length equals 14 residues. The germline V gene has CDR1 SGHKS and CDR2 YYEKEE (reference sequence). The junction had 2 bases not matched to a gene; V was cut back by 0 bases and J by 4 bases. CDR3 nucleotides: TGTGCCAGCAGCTTGGGACAGGGGACCTATGGCTACACCTTC. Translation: CASSLGQGTYGYTF.

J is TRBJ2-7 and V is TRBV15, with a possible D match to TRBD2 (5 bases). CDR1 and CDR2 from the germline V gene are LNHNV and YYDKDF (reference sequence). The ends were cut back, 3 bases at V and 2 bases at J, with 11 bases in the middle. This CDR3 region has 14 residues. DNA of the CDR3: TGTGCCACCAGCAGCCGGAGGTTCGCCTACGAGCAGTACTTC. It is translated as CATSSRRFAYEQYF.

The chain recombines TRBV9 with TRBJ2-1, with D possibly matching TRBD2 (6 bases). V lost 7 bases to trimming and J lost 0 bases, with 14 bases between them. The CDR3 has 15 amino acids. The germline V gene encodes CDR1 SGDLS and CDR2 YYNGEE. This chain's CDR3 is CASGISGSSYNEQFF. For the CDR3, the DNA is TGTGCCAGCGGGATTAGCGGTAGCTCCTACAATGAGCAGTTCTTC.

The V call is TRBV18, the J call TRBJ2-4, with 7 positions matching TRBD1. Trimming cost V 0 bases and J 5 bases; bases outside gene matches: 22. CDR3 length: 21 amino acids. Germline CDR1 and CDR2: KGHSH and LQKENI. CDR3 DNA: TGTGCCAGCTCACCACCCAAGACAGGGCGCGTTGGGAGCTTTAGTGAAAACATTCAGTACTTC. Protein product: CASSPPKTGRVGSFSENIQYF.

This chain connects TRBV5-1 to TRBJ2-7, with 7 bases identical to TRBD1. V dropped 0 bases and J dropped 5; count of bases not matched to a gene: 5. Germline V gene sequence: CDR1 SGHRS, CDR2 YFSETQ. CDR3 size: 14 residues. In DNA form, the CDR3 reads TGCGCCAGCAGCTTGGAGGGACAGCGGAACGAGCAGTACTTC. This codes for CASSLEGQRNEQYF.

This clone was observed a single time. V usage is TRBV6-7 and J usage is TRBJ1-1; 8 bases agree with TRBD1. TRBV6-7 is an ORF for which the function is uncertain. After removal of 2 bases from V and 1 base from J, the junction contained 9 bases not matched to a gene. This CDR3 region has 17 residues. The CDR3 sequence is CASSYPSQGTGNTEAFF. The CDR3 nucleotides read TGTGCCAGCAGTTACCCTTCCCAAGGGACAGGGAACACTGAAGCTTTCTTT.

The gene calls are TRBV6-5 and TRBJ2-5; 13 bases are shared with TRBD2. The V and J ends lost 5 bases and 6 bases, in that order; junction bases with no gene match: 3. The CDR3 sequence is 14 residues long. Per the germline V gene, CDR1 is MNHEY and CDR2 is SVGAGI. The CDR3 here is CASSPTSGGKTQYF. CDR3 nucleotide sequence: TGTGCCAGCAGTCCGACTAGCGGGGGGAAGACCCAGTACTTC.

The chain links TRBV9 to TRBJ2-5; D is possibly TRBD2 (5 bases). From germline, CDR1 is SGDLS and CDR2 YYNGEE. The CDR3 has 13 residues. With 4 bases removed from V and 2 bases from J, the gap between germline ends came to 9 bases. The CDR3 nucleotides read TGTGCCAGCAGCATCGGGGTACAAGAGACCCAGTACTTC. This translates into CASSIGVQETQYF.